Below, one T cell receptor beta chain is given with its context. Its antigen is still unknown. An end of the junction differs from the germline gene, which may be a read error. The sample originates from a study of blood T cell repertoires in COVID-19 (dated by TCRdb to 2020 to 2022). Turning to the overall study: Samples covering the acute and convalescent phases of COVID-19 were provided by collaborators in the United States, Italy and Spain. The material from the prospective study consisted of cDNA or gDNA derived from T cells, B-cell-depleted T cells, or PBMCs. Deeply sampled blood TCRbeta repertoires from subjects exposed to, actively infected with, or recovered from COVID-19 were included in the dataset. The repertoires were released in a freely available public database meant as a resource for research on the immune response to SARS-CoV-2. The samples were drawn from the first 160 participants of the ongoing ImmuneRACE study and from 1,254 subjects provided by 6 global collaborators. The sample metadata nearly always contained a de-identified subject ID, COVID-19 status, age in years and sex. Where available, HLA class I and class II types were obtained from metadata supplied by the sample provider rather than from assay-based typing. The research as a whole found: How much clinical and demographic metadata was included differed by source and by participant, and the metadata was provided uncurated.

In the prospective study, participants were roughly 18 to 95 years old, resided in about 25 geographic areas of the United States, and were enrolled through a virtual design. In the prospective study, participants were assigned to cohorts based on the clinical history participants reported in a screening survey and a study questionnaire. Recovered participants in ImmuneRACE Cohort 3 were defined by two consecutive negative NP/OP PCR tests, clearance by a healthcare professional, or resolution of symptoms. In the prospective study, whole blood, serum and a nasopharyngeal or oropharyngeal swab were collected from each participant by mobile phlebotomists. Over an approximately 2-month period, participants in the prospective study had the option of providing additional blood draws and questionnaires. Blood samples from the prospective study were shipped frozen or at room temperature prior to DNA extraction.

The CDR3 goes from the cysteine to the phenylalanine over 17 residues. Only CDR3 DNA is held: 51 bases, read in frame from base 1. The germline V gene (reference sequence) gives CDR1 as LNHNV and CDR2 as YYDKDF. TCRbeta CDR3 regions were amplified from genomic DNA using the immunoSEQ Assay, a bias-controlled multiplex PCR. In the source study's methods: Nucleated cell counts per sample were estimated from amplification of reference gene primers within the assay. To quantify the absolute abundance of each unique TCRbeta CDR3 rearrangement, sequence reads were collapsed and filtered. Productive Simpson clonality was computed per sample as the square root of Simpson's diversity index over productive rearrangements. Here the immuneACCESS table is served through TCRdb, limited to in-frame sequences with V and J called. Missing clones are a known gap in these copies; in checked studies unresolved V genes cover under half, and the rest lacks a known reason. The V and J calls and clone size were taken over from that table, and D and trimming were inferred from the DNA. The sample contains around 240,000 clones, 70% to 90% of them found a single time. The ten biggest clones cover 1.5% to 2% of the sample.

The TCR comes from a woman in her forties or fifties who had recovered from COVID-19. Sequences were obtained from PBMCs or T cells enriched from blood (not recorded which). The chain uses TRBV15 and TRBJ1-1; the best D guess is TRBD1, with 5 bases matching. The DNA reads as follows: TGTCCCACCACCACACAGGCGACCGGTGCGGTAGACACTGAAGCTTTCTTT. The encoded protein is CPTTTQATGAVDTEAFF.